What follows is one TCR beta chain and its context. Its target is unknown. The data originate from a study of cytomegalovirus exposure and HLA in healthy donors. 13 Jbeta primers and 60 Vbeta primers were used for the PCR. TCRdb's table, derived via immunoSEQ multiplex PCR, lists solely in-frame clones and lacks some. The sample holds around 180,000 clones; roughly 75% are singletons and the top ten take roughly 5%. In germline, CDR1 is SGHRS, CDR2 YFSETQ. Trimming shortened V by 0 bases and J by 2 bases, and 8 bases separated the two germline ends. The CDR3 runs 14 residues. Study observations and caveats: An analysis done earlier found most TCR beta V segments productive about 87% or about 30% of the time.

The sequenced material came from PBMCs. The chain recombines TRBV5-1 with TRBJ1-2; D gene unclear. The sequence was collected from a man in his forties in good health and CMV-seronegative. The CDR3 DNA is TGCGCCAGCAGCTTGGAATCTAGGAACTATGGCTACACCTTC. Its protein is CASSLESRNYGYTF. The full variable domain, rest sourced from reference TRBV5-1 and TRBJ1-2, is KAGVTQTPRYLIKTRGQQVTLSCSPISGHRSVSWYQQTPGQGLQFLFEYFSETQRNKGNFPGRFSGRQFSNSRSEMNVSTLELGDSALYLCASSLESRNYGYTFGSGTRLTVV.